This T cell receptor beta chain comes out of a study of cytomegalovirus exposure and HLA in healthy donors. 60 Vbeta and 13 Jbeta primers were used in PCR. Sequencing was performed with immunoSEQ multiplex PCR; in TCRdb, only in-frame clones are kept and a portion is missing. The repertoire consists of about 120,000 clones, with about 10% occurring once and the leading ten covering 2.5% to 3.5%. This clone has just a few counts. The antigen remains undetermined. Study-wide points: Generally TCR sequences proved uncommon, though certain public TCRs appeared in numerous donors.

Material: PBMCs. This receptor was taken from a man aged 25-45 years in good health and CMV-seronegative.

CDR3 sequence (DNA): TGTGCCAGCAGCTTAGGACCACTAGAAAGCTCCTACAATGAGCAGTTCTTC. This sequence encodes CASSLGPLESSYNEQFF. V is TRBV7-9 and J is TRBJ2-1; TRBD2 might be the D (5 bases). CDR1 is SEHNR, CDR2 FQNEAQ, per germline (reference sequence). Deletions cut 1 base from V and 0 bases from J, with 13 bases between. This CDR3 is 17 amino acids long.